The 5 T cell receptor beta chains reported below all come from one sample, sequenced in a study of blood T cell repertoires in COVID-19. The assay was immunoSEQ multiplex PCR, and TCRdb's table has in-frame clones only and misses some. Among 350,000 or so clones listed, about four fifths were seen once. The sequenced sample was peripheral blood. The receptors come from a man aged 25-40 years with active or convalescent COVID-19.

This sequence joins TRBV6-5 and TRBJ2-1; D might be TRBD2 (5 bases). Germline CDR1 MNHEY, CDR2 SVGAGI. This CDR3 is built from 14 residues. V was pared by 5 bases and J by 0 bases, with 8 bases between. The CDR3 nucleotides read TGTGCCAGCAGTAGCCGGGACTCCTACAATGAGCAGTTCTTC. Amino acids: CASSSRDSYNEQFF.

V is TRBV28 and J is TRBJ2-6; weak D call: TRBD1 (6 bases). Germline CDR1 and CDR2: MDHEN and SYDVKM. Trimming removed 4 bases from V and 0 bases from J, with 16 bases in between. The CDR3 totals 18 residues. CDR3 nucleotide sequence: TGTGCCAGCAGTTACACCACAGGGTCCCTCTCTGGGGCCAACGTCCTGACTTTC. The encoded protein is CASSYTTGSLSGANVLTF.

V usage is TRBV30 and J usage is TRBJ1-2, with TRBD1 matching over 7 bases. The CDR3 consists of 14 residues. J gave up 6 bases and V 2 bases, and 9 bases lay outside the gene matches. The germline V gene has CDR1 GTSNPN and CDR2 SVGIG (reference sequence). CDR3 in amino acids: CAWSFNRGDNGYTF. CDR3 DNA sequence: TGTGCCTGGAGTTTTAACAGGGGCGATAATGGCTACACCTTC. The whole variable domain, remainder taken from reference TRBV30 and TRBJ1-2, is SQTIHQWPATLVQPVGSPLSLECTVEGTSNPNLYWYRQAAGRGLQLLFYSVGIGQISSEVPQNLSASRPQDRQFILSSKKLLLSDSGFYLCAWSFNRGDNGYTFGSGTRLTVV.

For the CDR3, the DNA is TGTGCCAGCAGCTTAGATCAACAGGGTGACCAGCATTTT. It encodes CASSLDQQGDQHF. The chain couples TRBV7-2 to TRBJ1-5, with a weak D call TRBD1 (6 bases). This CDR3 has 13 amino acids. Trimming shortened V by 1 base and J by 12 bases, and 13 bases separated the two germline ends. Germline V CDR1 and CDR2: SGHTA, FQGNSA.

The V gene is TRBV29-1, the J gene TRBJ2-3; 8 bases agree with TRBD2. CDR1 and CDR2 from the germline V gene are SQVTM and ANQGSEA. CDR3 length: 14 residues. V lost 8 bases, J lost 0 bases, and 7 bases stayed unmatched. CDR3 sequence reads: CSPGASGSTDTQYF. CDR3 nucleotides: TGCAGCCCCGGGGCTAGCGGGAGCACAGATACGCAGTATTTT.